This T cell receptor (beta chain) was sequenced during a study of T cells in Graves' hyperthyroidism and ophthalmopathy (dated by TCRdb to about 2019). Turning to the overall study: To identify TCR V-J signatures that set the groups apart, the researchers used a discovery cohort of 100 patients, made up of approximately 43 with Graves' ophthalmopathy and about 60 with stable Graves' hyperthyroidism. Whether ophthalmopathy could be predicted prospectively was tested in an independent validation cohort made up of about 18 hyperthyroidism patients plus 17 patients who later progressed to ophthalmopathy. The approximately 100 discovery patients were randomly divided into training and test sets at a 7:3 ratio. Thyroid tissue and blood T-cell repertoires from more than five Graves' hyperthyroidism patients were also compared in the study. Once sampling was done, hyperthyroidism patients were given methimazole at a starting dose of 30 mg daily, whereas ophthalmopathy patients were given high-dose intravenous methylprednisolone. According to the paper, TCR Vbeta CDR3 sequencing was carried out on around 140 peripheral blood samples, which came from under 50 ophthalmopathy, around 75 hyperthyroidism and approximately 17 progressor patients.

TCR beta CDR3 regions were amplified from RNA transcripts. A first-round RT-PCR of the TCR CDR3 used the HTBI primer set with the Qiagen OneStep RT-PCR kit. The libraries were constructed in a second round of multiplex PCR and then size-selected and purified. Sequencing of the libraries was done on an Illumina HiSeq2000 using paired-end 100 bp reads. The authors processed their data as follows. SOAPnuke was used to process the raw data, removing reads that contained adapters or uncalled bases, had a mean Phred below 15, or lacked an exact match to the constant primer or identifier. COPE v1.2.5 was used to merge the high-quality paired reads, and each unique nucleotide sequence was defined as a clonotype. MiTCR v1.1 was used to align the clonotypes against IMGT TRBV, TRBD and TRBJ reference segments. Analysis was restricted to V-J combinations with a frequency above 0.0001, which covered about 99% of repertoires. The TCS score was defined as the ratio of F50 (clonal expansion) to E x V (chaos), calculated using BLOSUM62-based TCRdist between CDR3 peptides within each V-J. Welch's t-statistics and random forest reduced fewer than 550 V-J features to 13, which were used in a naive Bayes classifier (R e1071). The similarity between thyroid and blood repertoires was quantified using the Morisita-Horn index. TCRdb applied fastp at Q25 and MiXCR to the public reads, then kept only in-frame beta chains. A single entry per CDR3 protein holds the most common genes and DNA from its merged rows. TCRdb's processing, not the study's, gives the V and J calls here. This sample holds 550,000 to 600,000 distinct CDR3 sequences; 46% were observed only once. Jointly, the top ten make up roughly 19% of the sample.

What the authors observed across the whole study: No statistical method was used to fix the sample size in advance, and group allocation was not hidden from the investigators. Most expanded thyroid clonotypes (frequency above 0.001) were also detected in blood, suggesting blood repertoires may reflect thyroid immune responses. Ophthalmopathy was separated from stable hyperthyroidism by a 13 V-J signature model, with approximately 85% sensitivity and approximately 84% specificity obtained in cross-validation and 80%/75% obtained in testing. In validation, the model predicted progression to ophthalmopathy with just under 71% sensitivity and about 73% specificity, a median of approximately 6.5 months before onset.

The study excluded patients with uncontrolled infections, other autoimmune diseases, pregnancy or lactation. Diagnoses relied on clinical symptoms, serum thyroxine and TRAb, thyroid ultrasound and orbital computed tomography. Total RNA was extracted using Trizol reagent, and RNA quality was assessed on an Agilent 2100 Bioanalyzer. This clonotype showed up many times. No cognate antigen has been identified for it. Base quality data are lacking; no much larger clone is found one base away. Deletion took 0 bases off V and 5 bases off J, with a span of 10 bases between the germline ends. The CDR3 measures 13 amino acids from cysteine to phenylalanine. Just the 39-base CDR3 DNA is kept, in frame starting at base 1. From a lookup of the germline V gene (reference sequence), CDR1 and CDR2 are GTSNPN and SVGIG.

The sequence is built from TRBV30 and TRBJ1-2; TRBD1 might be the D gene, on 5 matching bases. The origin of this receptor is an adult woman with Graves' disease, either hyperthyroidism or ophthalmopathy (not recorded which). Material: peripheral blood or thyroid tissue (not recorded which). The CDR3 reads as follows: CAWSVRGWYGYTF. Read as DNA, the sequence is TGTGCCTGGAGTGTACGGGGGTGGTATGGCTACACCTTC.